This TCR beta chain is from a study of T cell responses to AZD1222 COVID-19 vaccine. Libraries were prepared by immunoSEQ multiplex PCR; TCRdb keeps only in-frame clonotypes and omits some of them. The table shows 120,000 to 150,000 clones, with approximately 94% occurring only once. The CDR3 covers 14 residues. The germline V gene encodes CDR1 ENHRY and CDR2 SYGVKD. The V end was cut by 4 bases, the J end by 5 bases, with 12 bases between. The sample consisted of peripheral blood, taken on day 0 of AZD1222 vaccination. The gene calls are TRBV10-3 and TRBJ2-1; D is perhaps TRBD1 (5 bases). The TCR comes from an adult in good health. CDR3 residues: CAISGLGVDNEQFF. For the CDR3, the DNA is TGTGCCATCAGTGGCTTAGGGGTCGACAATGAGCAGTTCTTC.